This TCR beta chain was recovered during a study of CD8 T cells in Susac syndrome. RNA totalling 0.5 to 1 ug underwent reverse transcription with random hexamers. Multiplex immunoSEQ PCR targeted 54 Vbeta and 13 Jbeta TCR beta segments. TCRdb re-analysed the immunoSEQ multiplex PCR reads in MiXCR, keeping a single row per CDR3 protein. Here the sample spans 150,000 to 200,000 distinct CDR3 sequences, about 94% being singletons. General study points: By the study's own acknowledgment, its TCR sequencing and HLA analysis included relatively few individuals.

This clonotype was recorded a few times. Its antigen is currently unknown. V lost 6 bases, J lost 3 bases, and 2 bases stayed unmatched. The CDR3 spans 13 residues. Germline values: CDR1 MNHEY, CDR2 SVGEGT. The TCR originated in a human donor in good health. Sequencing was done on a sample of CD4+ T cells from PBMCs. The gene calls are TRBV6-2 or TRBV6-3 and TRBJ2-1; 7 bases agree with TRBD1. CDR3 residues: CASRGDSYNEQFF. In DNA, the CDR3 is TGTGCCAGCAGGGGGGACAGCTACAATGAGCAGTTCTTC.